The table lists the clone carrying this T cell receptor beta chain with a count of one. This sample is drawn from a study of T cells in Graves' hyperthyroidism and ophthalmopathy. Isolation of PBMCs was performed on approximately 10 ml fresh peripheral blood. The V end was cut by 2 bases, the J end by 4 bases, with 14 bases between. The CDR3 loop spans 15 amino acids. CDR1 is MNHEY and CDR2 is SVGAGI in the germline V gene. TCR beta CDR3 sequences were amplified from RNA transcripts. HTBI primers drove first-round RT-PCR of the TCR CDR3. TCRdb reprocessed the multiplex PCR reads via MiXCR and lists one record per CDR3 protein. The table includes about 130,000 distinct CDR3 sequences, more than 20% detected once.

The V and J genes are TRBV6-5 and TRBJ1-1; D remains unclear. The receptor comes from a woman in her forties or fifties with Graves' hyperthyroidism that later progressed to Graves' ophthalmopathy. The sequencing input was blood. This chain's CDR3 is CASSYGYKGSTEAFF. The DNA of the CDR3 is TGTGCCAGCAGTTACGGGTATAAGGGCAGCACTGAAGCTTTCTTT.